One sample yielded the 5 T cell receptor beta chains listed below, sequenced in a study of cytomegalovirus exposure and HLA in healthy donors. Primers included in the PCR were 60 Vbeta and 13 Jbeta primers. Assay: immunoSEQ multiplex PCR; the TCRdb copy retains only in-frame clones and omits some. The sample consists of around 110,000 clones, roughly three fifths of them appearing once. Sequencing was performed on PBMCs. Receptors originate from a middle-aged woman in good health and CMV-seropositive.

The chain recombines TRBV15 with TRBJ1-4; D unresolved. Trimming shortened V by 0 bases and J by 7 bases, and 24 bases separated the two germline ends. Germline loops: CDR1 LNHNV, CDR2 YYDKDF (reference sequence). This CDR3 has 19 amino acids. The CDR3: CATSRDPWRSDRLLEKLFF. Here the CDR3 DNA reads TGTGCCACCAGCAGAGACCCCTGGAGATCGGATAGGCTGCTTGAAAAACTGTTTTTT.

The chain joins TRBV5-4 to TRBJ2-5, with 8 nucleotides matching TRBD2. The J call may be in error: the DNA end matches TRBJ2-7 better. The germline V gene encodes CDR1 SGHNT and CDR2 YYREEE (reference sequence). The CDR3 is made up of 14 amino acids. CDR3 nucleotides: TGTGCCAGCACCCTGACTAGCGCGGGGGACGAGCAGTACTTC. Amino acid sequence: CASTLTSAGDEQYF.

The CDR3 loop is CASSIDTLTDTQYF. DNA of the CDR3: TGCGCCAGCAGCATAGACACGCTAACAGATACGCAGTATTTT. V gene TRBV5-1 combines with J gene TRBJ2-3; D gene unclear. Trimming removed 4 bases from V and 3 bases from J, with 12 bases in between. This CDR3 contains 14 residues. Germline CDR1 is SGHRS and CDR2 is YFSETQ.

The chain couples TRBV5-1 to TRBJ2-1; 7 bases map to TRBD1. The length of the CDR3 is 18 residues. Germline V gene lookup returns CDR1 SGHRS and CDR2 YFSETQ. The V segment lost 4 bases and the J segment 1 base; nucleotides outside the gene matches: 14. The CDR3 reads CASSRRDRLPGSYNEQFF. Here the CDR3 DNA reads TGCGCCAGCAGCCGCCGGGACAGACTGCCTGGGTCCTACAATGAGCAGTTCTTC.

This clone was picked up a small number of times. The chain links TRBV10-1 to TRBJ1-2; possibly TRBD1 for D (6 bases). The CDR3 runs 14 residues. Trimming took off 4 bases at V and 0 bases at J, with 9 bases between the two ends. Germline V gives CDR1 WNHNN, CDR2 SYGVQD (reference sequence). CDR3 nucleotides: TGCGCCAGCAGTGTGACAGGACCTAACTATGGCTACACCTTC. Translated, it gives CASSVTGPNYGYTF.